These T cell receptor beta chains were read from a single sample in a study of CD8 T cells in Susac syndrome. Each CDR3 protein gets one entry after TCRdb re-called the immunoSEQ multiplex PCR reads with MiXCR. The profile shows some 170,000 distinct CDR3 sequences, 85% to 95% of them singletons. Sequencing was done on a sample of CD4+ T cells from PBMCs. These receptors all stem from a human donor in good health. Each CDR3 is given with its conserved first and last residue. The D gene is left open where the match is weak. The listing skips clone size in some rows; elsewhere it reads once, few, many or a size class.

d_call: .
j_call: TRBJ2-1
v_call: TRBV24-1
clone_size: once
cdr3_aa: CATSDSGRENNEQFF
cdr3_nt: TGTGCCACCAGTGATTCAGGAAGGGAAAACAATGAGCAGTTCTTC

d_call: .
j_call: TRBJ2-1
v_call: TRBV3-1
clone_size: .
cdr3_aa: CASSQVRGSVEQFF
cdr3_nt: TGTGCCAGCAGCCAAGTCCGGGGGTCGGTTGAGCAGTTCTTC

d_call: .
j_call: TRBJ2-2
v_call: TRBV5-1
clone_size: .
cdr3_aa: CASSPIPANTGELFF
cdr3_nt: TGCGCCAGCAGCCCCATACCCGCGAACACCGGGGAGCTGTTTTTT

d_call: .
j_call: TRBJ1-5
v_call: TRBV2
clone_size: .
cdr3_aa: CASSSGRLGQPQHF
cdr3_nt: TGTGCCAGCAGTAGTGGCAGGCTTGGTCAGCCCCAGCATTTT

d_call: .
j_call: TRBJ1-2
v_call: TRBV3-1
clone_size: .
cdr3_aa: CASSQDQVAYYGYTF
cdr3_nt: TGTGCCAGCAGCCAAGACCAGGTCGCCTACTATGGCTACACCTTC

d_call: .
j_call: TRBJ2-5
v_call: TRBV5-4
clone_size: few
cdr3_aa: CASSLQGQETQYF
cdr3_nt: TGTGCCAGCAGCTTACAGGGCCAAGAGACCCAGTACTTC

d_call: TRBD2
j_call: TRBJ2-2
v_call: TRBV13
clone_size: .
cdr3_aa: CASSPLGEGSTGELFF
cdr3_nt: TGTGCCAGCAGCCCCCTTGGGGAGGGAAGCACCGGGGAGCTGTTTTTT

d_call: .
j_call: TRBJ2-3
v_call: TRBV18
clone_size: once
cdr3_aa: CASSPPVGTSSTDTQYF
cdr3_nt: TGTGCCAGCTCACCACCGGTCGGGACATCATCCACAGATACGCAGTATTTT

d_call: .
j_call: TRBJ2-1
v_call: TRBV12-3/TRBV12-4
clone_size: once
cdr3_aa: CASSLRQPFNEQFF
cdr3_nt: TGTGCCAGCAGTTTAAGACAGCCATTCAATGAGCAGTTCTTC

d_call: .
j_call: TRBJ1-2
v_call: TRBV2
clone_size: .
cdr3_aa: CASRTGHTNYGYTF
cdr3_nt: TGTGCCAGCAGGACCGGACACACTAACTATGGCTACACCTTC

d_call: .
j_call: TRBJ2-1
v_call: TRBV27
clone_size: .
cdr3_aa: CASNVGSPRGNEQFF
cdr3_nt: TGTGCCAGCAACGTGGGCAGTCCCAGAGGCAATGAGCAGTTCTTC

d_call: .
j_call: TRBJ2-6
v_call: TRBV4-1
clone_size: once
cdr3_aa: CASSSGSSGANVLTF
cdr3_nt: TGCGCCAGCAGCTCAGGGAGTTCTGGGGCCAACGTCCTGACTTTC

d_call: .
j_call: TRBJ2-5
v_call: TRBV11-2
clone_size: .
cdr3_aa: CASSSTQAGVSQYF
cdr3_nt: TGTGCCAGCAGCTCCACCCAGGCGGGCGTTTCCCAGTACTTC

d_call: TRBD1
j_call: TRBJ1-6
v_call: TRBV18
clone_size: .
cdr3_aa: CASSPDRESPLHF
cdr3_nt: TGTGCCAGCTCACCCGACAGGGAATCACCCCTCCACTTT

d_call: .
j_call: TRBJ2-1
v_call: TRBV29-1
clone_size: once
cdr3_aa: CSVEATTTSIRNRQFF
cdr3_nt: TGCAGCGTTGAAGCCACAACTACCAGCATAAGGAACAGGCAGTTCTTC